The TCR beta chain described here comes from a study of OX40 agonist ivuxolimab in advanced cancers. Only in-frame clones appear in the TCRdb table, and some are missing; sequencing was by immunoSEQ multiplex PCR. The sample has approximately 26,000 clones; 80% are singletons. The source was CD4+ or CD8+ T cells sorted from blood, collected in a trial of the OX40 agonist ivuxolimab. This receptor was obtained from an adult with an advanced solid tumor such as melanoma, head and neck, liver or kidney cancer.

The CDR3 region has the DNA TGCGCCAGCATTCAAGGGGCTAGGCATGAAAAACTGTTTTTT. It is translated as CASIQGARHEKLFF. The rearrangement joins TRBV10-1 to TRBJ1-4; D perhaps matches TRBD1 (5 bases). V lost 7 bases and J 6 bases, leaving 15 bases between the germline ends. This CDR3 comprises 14 residues. The germline CDR1 and CDR2 sequences are WNHNN and SYGVQD (reference sequence).